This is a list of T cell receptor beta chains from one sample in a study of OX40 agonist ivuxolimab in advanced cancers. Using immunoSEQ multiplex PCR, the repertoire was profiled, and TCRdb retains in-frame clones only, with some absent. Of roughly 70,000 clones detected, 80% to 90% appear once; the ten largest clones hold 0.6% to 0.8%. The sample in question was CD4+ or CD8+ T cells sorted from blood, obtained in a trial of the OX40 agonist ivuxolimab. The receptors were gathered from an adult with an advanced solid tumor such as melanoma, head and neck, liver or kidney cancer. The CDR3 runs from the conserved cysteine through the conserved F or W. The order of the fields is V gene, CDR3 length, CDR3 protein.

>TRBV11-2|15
CASSPQGWSGNTIYF
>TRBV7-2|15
CASRTSGGFTNEQFF
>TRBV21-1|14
CASQRSYYTGELFF
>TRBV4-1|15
CASSQDLGRPYGYTF
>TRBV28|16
CASSLVAGGSGETQYF
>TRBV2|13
CASSGGLYTEAFF
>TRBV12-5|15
CASGLGHGSYNEQFF
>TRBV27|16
CASSLGASGRTYEQYF
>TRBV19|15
CASSPSTWLGQPQHF
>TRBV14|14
CASSQAGGLYEQYF
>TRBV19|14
CASVLGQGNQPQHF
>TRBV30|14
CAWSWIAGLETQYF